This passage covers 8 T cell receptor beta chains from one sample sequenced in a study of T cell changes during pregnancy in multiple sclerosis. This table comes from immunoSEQ multiplex PCR, and its TCRdb copy is limited to in-frame clones, with some not included. The sample yields about 83,000 clones, about 90% seen once. The sequencing used PBMCs, collected in the first trimester of pregnancy. All receptors come from a female donor in good health, serving as a control in a pregnancy study. Some clones in this sample may be carry-over from other donors' samples.

V is TRBV18 and J is TRBJ2-7; 7 bases are shared with TRBD1. Germline values: CDR1 KGHSH, CDR2 LQKENI. The CDR3 has 14 amino acids. V dropped 6 bases and J dropped 3; count of bases not matched to a gene: 8. This chain's CDR3 is CASSSTGNNYEQYF. The CDR3 bases are TGTGCCAGCTCGTCGACAGGGAACAACTACGAGCAGTACTTC.

This clone was seen more than once but under ten times. This rearrangement joins TRBV18 to TRBJ1-1; D is unclear. Trimming cost V 2 bases and J 0 bases, with 10 bases left between them. Per germline, CDR1 KGHSH and CDR2 LQKENI. This CDR3 region has 15 residues. CDR3 sequence (DNA): TGTGCCAGCTCACCAACAGCCCGACTGAACACTGAAGCTTTCTTT. Translating it yields CASSPTARLNTEAFF.

The V and J genes are TRBV9 and TRBJ1-5; D gene unclear. V lost 0 bases, J lost 0 bases, and 7 bases lay in between. Germline V CDR1 and CDR2: SGDLS, YYNGEE. The CDR3 runs to 15 residues. This chain's CDR3 is CASSVGAYSNQPQHF. The CDR3 DNA reads TGTGCCAGCAGCGTAGGTGCGTATAGCAATCAGCCCCAGCATTTT.

The chain joins TRBV2 to TRBJ2-7, with TRBD2 matching over 8 bases. With 4 bases clipped from V and 0 bases from J, the junction kept 5 bases outside the gene matches. The CDR3 length is 15 residues. Germline V gene data show CDR1 as SNHLY and CDR2 as FYNNEI. CDR3 amino acids: CASSGRGASSYEQYF. The CDR3, as DNA: TGTGCCAGCAGTGGGCGGGGGGCCAGCTCCTACGAGCAGTACTTC.

The chain uses TRBV28 and TRBJ1-2; D unresolved. This CDR3 spans 15 amino acids. The V gene's germline CDR1 is MDHEN and CDR2 SYDVKM. The V and J ends lost 4 bases and 3 bases respectively, with 15 bases between them. The chain's CDR3 is CASSSHRTWDYGYTF. The DNA of the CDR3 is TGTGCCAGCAGTTCTCACAGAACCTGGGACTATGGCTACACCTTC.

This sequence joins TRBV29-1 and TRBJ2-7; TRBD2 matches 7 bases. CDR1 is SQVTM, CDR2 ANQGSEA, per germline. This CDR3 is 11 amino acids long. With 3 bases clipped from V and 5 bases from J, the junction kept 1 base outside the gene matches. CDR3: CSVEGGDEQYF. The CDR3 region has the DNA TGCAGCGTTGAGGGAGGGGACGAGCAGTACTTC.

V and J are TRBV18 and TRBJ2-2; D gene ambiguous. Trimming pared 2 bases from V and 5 bases from J, leaving 12 bases between. Germline lookup yields CDR1 KGHSH and CDR2 LQKENI. The CDR3 is 15 amino acids. The CDR3 protein is CASSPATPETGELFF. The CDR3 DNA reads TGTGCCAGCTCACCAGCGACACCTGAGACCGGGGAGCTGTTTTTT.

The chain links TRBV29-1 to TRBJ1-2; D possibly corresponds to TRBD1 (5 bases). Trimming left V 7 bases short and J 4 bases short, with 19 bases between. Germline CDR1 SQVTM, CDR2 ANQGSEA. The CDR3 extends over 14 amino acids. DNA for the CDR3: TGCAGCGCGGGGGGGGAATCCTCTTCCTATGGCTACACCTTC. Its protein product is CSAGGESSSYGYTF.